A single count supports the clone carrying this TCR beta chain. This sample stems from a study of OX40 agonist ivuxolimab in advanced cancers. Study overall: Recorded diagnoses for dose-escalation patients were hepatocellular carcinoma, melanoma, renal cell or head and neck cancer. Past anti-PD-1, anti-PD-L1 or anti-CTLA-4 therapy was accepted, and 30% to 45% had received some.

Produced via immunoSEQ multiplex PCR; TCRdb's table is partial and in-frame only. The data contain around 130,000 clones, around 93% of them singletons. The TCR originated in an adult with an advanced solid tumor such as melanoma, head and neck, liver or kidney cancer. The starting material was CD4+ or CD8+ T cells sorted from blood, obtained in a trial of the OX40 agonist ivuxolimab.

In DNA, the CDR3 is TGTGCCAGCAGCTTGGGCAGGGCTGGGAATGAGCAGTTCTTC. It translates to CASSLGRAGNEQFF. The V and J genes are TRBV5-6 and TRBJ2-1; tentative D call: TRBD1 (5 bases). There are 14 residues in the CDR3. Germline values: CDR1 SGHDT, CDR2 YYEEEE. V shed 0 bases and J shed 7 bases, with 11 bases lying between them.